These T cell receptor beta chains were read from a single sample in a study of cytomegalovirus exposure and HLA in healthy donors. Produced via immunoSEQ multiplex PCR; TCRdb's table is partial and in-frame only. The sample lists approximately 160,000 clones; over 70% were seen once. Sequenced material: PBMCs. The receptors stem from a woman aged 30 to 39 in good health and CMV-seropositive. Each CDR3 is given with its conserved first and last residue. The D gene is left open where the match is weak. Size values are once, few and many counts, or a class for expanded clones, and some rows have none.

>TRBV5-1|TRBD1|.|TRBJ2-7
TGCGCCAGCAGCTTCCGGGACAGTCTCTACGAGCAGTACTTC
CASSFRDSLYEQYF
>TRBV30|.|.|TRBJ1-1
TGTGCCTGGAAGGACACCCCGAACACTGAAGCTTTCTTT
CAWKDTPNTEAFF
>TRBV5-4|.|.|TRBJ1-2
TGTGCCAGCAGCGACGGACAGAGGTCTAACTATGGCTACACCTTC
CASSDGQRSNYGYTF
>TRBV4-2|TRBD2|.|TRBJ2-5
TGTGCCAGCAGCCCCCAACTAGCGGGATGGTACCAAGAGACCCAGTACTTC
CASSPQLAGWYQETQYF
>TRBV30|.|.|TRBJ1-5
TGTGCCTGGAGTGAGGGACACTCCAATAGCAATCAGCCCCAGCATTTT
CAWSEGHSNSNQPQHF
>TRBV10-3|.|.|TRBJ1-1
TGTGCCATCAGTGCCCCCTCAGGGGTAGGTAGTTCGACCACTGAAGCTTTCTTT
CAISAPSGVGSSTTEAFF
>TRBV29-1|TRBD1|.|TRBJ2-2
TGCAGCGCCGAAGGCCTATGGACAGGGGCGAGTACCGGGGAGCTGTTTTTT
CSAEGLWTGASTGELFF
>TRBV30|TRBD1|few|TRBJ1-4
TGTGCCTGGCGCGGGACAGGGGGAAAGAATGAAAAACTGTTTTTT
CAWRGTGGKNEKLFF
>TRBV7-6|.|.|TRBJ2-5
TGTGCCAGCAGCACCCACGGGAGTCTCCAAGAGACCCAGTACTTC
CASSTHGSLQETQYF
>TRBV12-5|TRBD2|once|TRBJ2-5
TGTGCTAGTGGTTTCGATCCCGGGAGGGCCGGGGGGGAGACCCAGTACTTC
CASGFDPGRAGGETQYF
>TRBV5-3|.|few|TRBJ2-1
TGTGCCAGAAGTCTACGTCGCGGGGCGAGCTACAATGAGCAGTTCTTC
CARSLRRGASYNEQFF
>TRBV9|TRBD2|.|TRBJ2-7
TGTGCCAGCAGCGTGGGACTAGCAGATGAATACGAGCAGTACTTC
CASSVGLADEYEQYF
>TRBV7-9|.|.|TRBJ2-1
TGTGCCAGCAGCGCCAGGGGGGCAAACAATGAGCAGTTCTTC
CASSARGANNEQFF
>TRBV13|.|.|TRBJ2-7
TGTGCCAGCAGCTTAATGGTTCTCTCGGGACACAGCTACGAGCAGTACTTC
CASSLMVLSGHSYEQYF
>TRBV11-3|TRBD2|.|TRBJ2-3
TGTGCCAGCAGCTTGGGGCTAGCGGGAGACCTCACAGATACGCAGTATTTT
CASSLGLAGDLTDTQYF
>TRBV5-5|TRBD1|.|TRBJ2-3
TGTGCCAGCAGCTTGGGGACAGGGGATACAGATACGCAGTATTTT
CASSLGTGDTDTQYF
>TRBV2|.|.|TRBJ2-7
TGTGCCAGCAGTGAGAGACAGGTGACCTACGAGCAGTACTTC
CASSERQVTYEQYF
>TRBV11-3|.|.|TRBJ2-2
TGTGCCAGCAGCTTTGGTCTAGAAACGAACACCGGGGAGCTGTTTTTT
CASSFGLETNTGELFF
>TRBV28|TRBD1|.|TRBJ2-7
TGTGCCAGCAGTTTACGGGGGACAGGGGCCCCCTCCTACGAGCAGTACTTC
CASSLRGTGAPSYEQYF
>TRBV28|TRBD2|few|TRBJ2-1
TGTGCCAGCAAGCCCCTAGCGGGAGCTTACAATGAGCAGTTCTTC
CASKPLAGAYNEQFF
>TRBV28|.|.|TRBJ2-7
TGTGCCAGCAGTTTCCTCACAGGGAACGAGCAGTACTTC
CASSFLTGNEQYF
>TRBV28|TRBD2|.|TRBJ2-7
TGTGCCAGCAGTTTAAGCGGGAGGGTTTACGAGCAGTACTTC
CASSLSGRVYEQYF
>TRBV18|TRBD1|.|TRBJ2-7
TGTGCCAGCTCACCCCCCGGGCGGACAGGGGCCTACGAGCAGTACTTC
CASSPPGRTGAYEQYF
>TRBV5-1|TRBD2|few|TRBJ2-7
TGCGCCAGCAGCTTTACCGGGACTAGCGGGACCTACGAGCAGTACTTC
CASSFTGTSGTYEQYF
>TRBV7-8|TRBD2|.|TRBJ2-2
TGTGCCAGCAGCTTAGCGCCAGCGGGAGTGAACACCGGGGAGCTGTTTTTT
CASSLAPAGVNTGELFF
>TRBV5-8|.|.|TRBJ1-5
TGTGCCAGCAGCTTGGGCAGGGGATCCTATCAGCCCCAGCATTTT
CASSLGRGSYQPQHF
>TRBV19|TRBD1|.|TRBJ1-2
TGTGCCAGTAGTATAGACCTACAGGGGACTAACTATGGCTACACCTTC
CASSIDLQGTNYGYTF
>TRBV6-1|TRBD1|.|TRBJ1-2
TGTGCCAGTACACCGGGACAGGGGGCCTATGGCTACACCTTC
CASTPGQGAYGYTF
>TRBV10-3|TRBD1|.|TRBJ2-7
TGTGCGGTTGAGGACAGGCATTACGAGCAGTACTTC
CAVEDRHYEQYF
>TRBV5-1|.|.|TRBJ2-3
TGCGCCAGCAGCTTGTACGGGGGATTGACAGATACGCAGTATTTT
CASSLYGGLTDTQYF
>TRBV7-9|TRBD2|.|TRBJ2-1
TGTGCCAGCAGCAAGGGACTAGCGGGAGGTGGCTACAATGAGCAGTTCTTC
CASSKGLAGGGYNEQFF
>TRBV9|.|.|TRBJ2-7
TGTGCCAGCAGCTCCCGACAGGACCCCCACTACGAGCAGTACTTC
CASSSRQDPHYEQYF
>TRBV28|TRBD1|few|TRBJ1-4
TGTGCCAGCAGTCAGGGGGCGGATAATGAAAAACTGTTTTTT
CASSQGADNEKLFF
>TRBV28|TRBD2|.|TRBJ2-1
TGTGCCAGCCTTGGAGCTAGCGGGACAAATGGCAATGAGCAGTTCTTC
CASLGASGTNGNEQFF
>TRBV27|TRBD2|.|TRBJ2-3
TGTGCCAGCAGGGGACTAGCGGGAGATACGCAGTATTTT
CASRGLAGDTQYF
>TRBV5-1|TRBD1|.|TRBJ1-2
TGCGCCAGCAGACTGGGGACAGCTTCTAACTATGGCTACACCTTC
CASRLGTASNYGYTF
>TRBV27|.|.|TRBJ1-5
TGTGCCAGCAGTTTATCGGGAGATCAGCCCCAGCATTTT
CASSLSGDQPQHF
>TRBV9|.|.|TRBJ2-7
TGTGCCAGCAGCGTAGACGGGGGTTCGGGCGAGCAGTACTTC
CASSVDGGSGEQYF
>TRBV6-5|.|.|TRBJ2-5
TGTGCCAGCATCCTGAATACCGACAGGCTCAAGGCCCAGTACTTC
CASILNTDRLKAQYF
>TRBV5-4|TRBD2|few|TRBJ2-7
TGTGCCAGCCGGGGGGGCGGGAGCTCCTACGAGCAGTACTTC
CASRGGGSSYEQYF
>TRBV7-3|TRBD2|.|TRBJ2-5
TGTGCCAGCAGCTTAAACGCGGGAGTGAAAGAGACCCAGTACTTC
CASSLNAGVKETQYF
>TRBV7-9|.|.|TRBJ2-5
TGTGCCAGCAGCTTCCCGACACCGCCAGAGACCCAGTACTTC
CASSFPTPPETQYF
>TRBV6-6|.|.|TRBJ2-1
TGTGCCAGCAGAATGGACTTCAACATCCCCAATGAGCAGTTCTTC
CASRMDFNIPNEQFF
>TRBV5-1|TRBD2|once|TRBJ2-3
TGCGCCAGCAGCTTGGGGACTAGCGGCACAGATACGCAGTATTTT
CASSLGTSGTDTQYF
>TRBV2|.|.|TRBJ1-2
TGTGCCATTACCAGGGACGGGGGAGTACCCCTCTATGGCTACACCTTC
CAITRDGGVPLYGYTF
>TRBV5-4|.|.|TRBJ2-1
TGTGCCAGCAGACGACGGGAGAGAGATGAGCAGTTCTTC
CASRRRERDEQFF
>TRBV6-1|TRBD2|few|TRBJ2-5
TGTGCCAGCAGGCCTCGGGGGGTGGTGGAGACCCAGTACTTC
CASRPRGVVETQYF
>TRBV11-3|TRBD2|.|TRBJ2-1
TGTGCCAGCAGCTGGTCAGGGACTAGTCCCGGCTCCTACAATGAGCAGTTCTTC
CASSWSGTSPGSYNEQFF
>TRBV19|.|.|TRBJ1-1
TGTGCCAGTAGTCCCTATTTGAGGCACCTGAACACTGAAGCTTTCTTT
CASSPYLRHLNTEAFF
>TRBV30|TRBD1|.|TRBJ1-2
TGTGCCTGGAGTCCAGGGGGCGCAGGTCTTGGCTACACCTTC
CAWSPGGAGLGYTF
>TRBV10-1|.|.|TRBJ2-1
TGCGCCAGCAGTGATTATCCAGATGAGCAGTTCTTC
CASSDYPDEQFF
>TRBV5-4|.|.|TRBJ2-7
TGTGCCAGCAGCTTGGACAGATACGAGCAGTACTTC
CASSLDRYEQYF
>TRBV6-1|.|once|TRBJ2-3
TGTGCCAGCAGTGAAGCCCAAATGGGAGGCACAGATACGCAGTATTTT
CASSEAQMGGTDTQYF